Reported below is one T cell receptor beta chain. Its specific antigen is unknown. Per-base quality was not reported, and no clone a single base away is much larger than it. These data are taken from a study of multiple sclerosis patients with progressive multifocal leukoencephalopathy (dated by TCRdb to about 2019). For the study in its entirety: The controls were several MS patients treated with natalizumab who did not develop PML and who were sampled longitudinally. From before therapy, through 6 and 12 months, up to PML onset, two natalizumab-treated patients who later developed PML were tracked longitudinally. The goal was to find JC virus-specific or public T-cell expansions that arose at the time of PML onset. Peripheral T and B cells were examined in MS patients who developed PML (4 under natalizumab, 1 after alemtuzumab) and in treated patients who did not develop PML.

The time point label corresponds to: before natalizumab initiation. Interferon beta had previously been received by all listed patients, and all PML patients were female. Blood samples at T0 were collected prior to the first natalizumab infusion. Ficoll-Hypaque density gradient centrifugation was used to isolate peripheral blood mononuclear cells. The immunoSEQ two-step multiplex PCR at survey-level depth was used to amplify TRB CDR3 regions from genomic DNA. Synthetic inline TR CDR3 controls covering all V-J pairings were spiked into each PCR to estimate template counts and remove amplification bias. Reads were processed so that amplification and sequencing bias were reduced, and quantification was performed against synthetic TR CDR3 analogs. The original methods were these. Raw data were processed in ImmunoSEQ Analyzer, removing out-of-frame sequences and CDR3s with stop codons, and genes were named by IMGT nomenclature. Repertoire diversity was summarized as normalized Shannon entropy, defined as 1 minus Pielou's evenness. Two TRB sequences were counted as identical only if the two sequences had the same V gene, J gene and CDR3. Public PML clonotypes were defined as CDR3s shared by two or more PML-onset samples but absent from earlier samples, from controls, and from public databases. Positional CDR3 amino acid composition was analyzed in Skylign with the observed count method. In TCRdb, the immuneACCESS table is reduced to in-frame sequences with V and J assigned. These tables do not hold every clone; where another copy was compared, an unresolved V gene accounts for under half, and the others remain unexplained. The V and J calls and clone size were taken over from that table, and D and trimming were inferred from the DNA. The sample table contains fewer than 35,000 clones; only one count was recorded for about 89% of them. The top ten clones comprise roughly 1.5% of the sample.

V is shortened by 0 bases, J by 8 bases, and the region joining them spans 8 bases. The CDR3 holds 13 amino acids from the cysteine to the phenylalanine. The retained sequence is limited to the CDR3, 39 bases, with the frame set at the first base. According to the germline V gene, CDR1 reads MGHDK and CDR2 reads SYGVNS. The paper as a whole reports these results and caveats: Analysis was limited to peripheral blood, even though cerebrospinal fluid or brain lymphocytes might be more informative for natalizumab-associated PML. No common TRBV or TRBJ gene usage or preferential TRBV-TRBJ pairings were detected when PML developed. TRB clones with frequency above 0.5% were observed only in PML patients, but the clones expanded at PML onset were found to be already present before and during natalizumab therapy. Because of the small, descriptive cohort, whether findings reflect JC virus infection or general immunocompromise remained unclear. Lower normalized Shannon entropy suggested less diverse TRB repertoires in most PML patients, whereas the natalizumab-treated controls showed values near 1.

The clonotype was recovered from a human donor with multiple sclerosis. The V and J genes are TRBV25-1 and TRBJ2-1, with TRBD2 tentatively as D gene (6 bases match). The sample was PBMCs. CDR3 protein: CASSEYAGHEQFF. The bases read TGTGCCAGCAGTGAATATGCGGGACATGAGCAGTTCTTC.